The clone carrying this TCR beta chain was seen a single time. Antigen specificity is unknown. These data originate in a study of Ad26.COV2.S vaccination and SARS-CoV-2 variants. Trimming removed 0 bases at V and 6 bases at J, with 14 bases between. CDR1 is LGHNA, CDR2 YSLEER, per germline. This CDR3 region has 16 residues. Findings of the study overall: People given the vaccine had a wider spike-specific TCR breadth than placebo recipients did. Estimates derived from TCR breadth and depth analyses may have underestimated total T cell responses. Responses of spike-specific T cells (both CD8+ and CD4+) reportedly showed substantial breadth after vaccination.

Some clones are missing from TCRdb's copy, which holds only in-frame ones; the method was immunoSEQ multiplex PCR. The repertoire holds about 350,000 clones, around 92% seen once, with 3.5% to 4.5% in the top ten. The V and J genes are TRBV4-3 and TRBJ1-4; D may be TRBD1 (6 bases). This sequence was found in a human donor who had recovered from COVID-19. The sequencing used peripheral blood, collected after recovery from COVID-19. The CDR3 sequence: CASSQDIAGHYEKLFF. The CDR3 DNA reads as TGCGCCAGCAGCCAAGATATAGCGGGACATTATGAAAAACTGTTTTTT.